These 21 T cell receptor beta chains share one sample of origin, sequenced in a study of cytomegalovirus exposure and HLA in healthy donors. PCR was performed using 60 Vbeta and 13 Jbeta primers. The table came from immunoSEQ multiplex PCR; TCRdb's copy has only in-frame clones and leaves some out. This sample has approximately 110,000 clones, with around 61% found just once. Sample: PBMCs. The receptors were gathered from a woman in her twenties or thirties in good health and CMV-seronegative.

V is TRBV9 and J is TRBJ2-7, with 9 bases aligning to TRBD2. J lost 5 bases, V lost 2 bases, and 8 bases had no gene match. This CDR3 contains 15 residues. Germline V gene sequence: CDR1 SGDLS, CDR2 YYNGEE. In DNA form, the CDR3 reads TGTGCCAGCAGCGTCGATAGCGGGAGCTGGAACGAGCAGTACTTC. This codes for CASSVDSGSWNEQYF. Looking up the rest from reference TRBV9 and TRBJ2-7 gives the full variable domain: DSGVTQTPKHLITATGQRVTLRCSPRSGDLSVYWYQQSLDQGLQFLIQYYNGEERAKGNILERFSAQQFPDLHSELNLSSLELGDSALYFCASSVDSGSWNEQYFGPGTRLTVT.

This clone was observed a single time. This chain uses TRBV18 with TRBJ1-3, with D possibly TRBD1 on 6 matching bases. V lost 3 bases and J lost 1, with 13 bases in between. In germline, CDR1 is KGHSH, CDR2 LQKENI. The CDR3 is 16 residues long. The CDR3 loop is CASSPTQGRSGNTIYF. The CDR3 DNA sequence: TGTGCCAGCTCACCGACACAGGGTCGATCTGGAAACACCATATATTTT. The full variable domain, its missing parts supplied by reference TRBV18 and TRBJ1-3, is NAGVMQNPRHLVRRRGQEARLRCSPMKGHSHVYWYRQLPEEGLKFMVYLQKENIIDESGMPKERFSAEFPKEGPSILRIQQVVRGDSAAYFCASSPTQGRSGNTIYFGEGSWLTVV.

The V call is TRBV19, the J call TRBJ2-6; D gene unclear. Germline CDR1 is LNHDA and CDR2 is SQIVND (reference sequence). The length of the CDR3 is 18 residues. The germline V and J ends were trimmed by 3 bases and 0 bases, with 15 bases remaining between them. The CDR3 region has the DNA TGTGCCAGTAGTATGGGTTTGGGCTCCTACTCTGGGGCCAACGTCCTGACTTTC. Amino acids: CASSMGLGSYSGANVLTF.

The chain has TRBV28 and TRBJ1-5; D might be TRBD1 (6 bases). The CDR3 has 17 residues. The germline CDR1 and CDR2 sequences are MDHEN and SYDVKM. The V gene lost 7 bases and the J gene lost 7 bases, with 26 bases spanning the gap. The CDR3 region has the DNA TGTGCCAGCATCGGGTGGGGGGGCGATCCCATAAAACAGCCCCAGCATTTT. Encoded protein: CASIGWGGDPIKQPQHF. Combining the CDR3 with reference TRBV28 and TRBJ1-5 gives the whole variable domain DVKVTQSSRYLVKRTGEKVFLECVQDMDHENMFWYRQDPGLGLRLIYFSYDVKMKEKGDIPEGYSVSREKKERFSLILESASTNQTSMYLCASIGWGGDPIKQPQHFGDGTRLSIL.

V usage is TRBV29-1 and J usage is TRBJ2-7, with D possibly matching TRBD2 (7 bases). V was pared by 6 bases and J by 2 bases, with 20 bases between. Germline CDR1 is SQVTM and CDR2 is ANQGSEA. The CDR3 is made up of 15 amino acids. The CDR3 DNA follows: TGCAGCGTGGTTCTACAGGGCGGGAGCCCCTACGAGCAGTACTTC. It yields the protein CSVVLQGGSPYEQYF.

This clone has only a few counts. The CDR3 reads CASSSWDSSYEQYF. CDR3 nucleotide sequence: TGTGCCAGCAGCTCGTGGGACAGCTCCTACGAGCAGTACTTC. The J gene is TRBJ2-7, the V gene TRBV27; 7 nucleotides match TRBD1. Unmatched junction bases numbered 5, after V lost 6 bases and J lost 0 bases. This CDR3 is 14 amino acids long. CDR1 is MNHEY, CDR2 SMNVEV, per germline (reference sequence).

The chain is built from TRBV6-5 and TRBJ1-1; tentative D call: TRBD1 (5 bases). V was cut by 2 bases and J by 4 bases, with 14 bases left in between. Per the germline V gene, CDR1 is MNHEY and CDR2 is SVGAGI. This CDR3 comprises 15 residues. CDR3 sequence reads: CASSYAGSGFTEAFF. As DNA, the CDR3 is TGTGCCAGCAGTTACGCTGGGTCAGGGTTCACTGAAGCTTTCTTT.

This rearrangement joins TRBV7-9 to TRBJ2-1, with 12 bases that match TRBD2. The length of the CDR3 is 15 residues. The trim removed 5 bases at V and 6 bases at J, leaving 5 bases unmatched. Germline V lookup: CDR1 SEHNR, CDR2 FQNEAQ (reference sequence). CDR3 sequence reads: CASSHASGRVNEQFF. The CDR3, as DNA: TGTGCCAGCAGCCACGCTAGCGGGAGGGTCAATGAGCAGTTCTTC.

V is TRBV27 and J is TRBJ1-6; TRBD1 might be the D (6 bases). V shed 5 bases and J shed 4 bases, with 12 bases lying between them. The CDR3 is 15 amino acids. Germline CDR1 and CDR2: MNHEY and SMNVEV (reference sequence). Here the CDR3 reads CASSLRTDYNSPLHF. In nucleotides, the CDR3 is TGTGCCAGCAGTCTGCGGACAGATTATAATTCACCCCTCCACTTT.

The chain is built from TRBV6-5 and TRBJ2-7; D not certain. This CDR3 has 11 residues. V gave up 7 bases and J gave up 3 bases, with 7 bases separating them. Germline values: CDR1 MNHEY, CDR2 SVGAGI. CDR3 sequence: CASTNSYEQYF. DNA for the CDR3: TGTGCCAGCACTAACAGCTACGAGCAGTACTTC.

This chain's CDR3 is CASSYSLTGTPEAFF. CDR3 DNA: TGTGCCAGCAGTTACTCCCTAACAGGGACCCCTGAAGCTTTCTTT. This chain uses TRBV6-6 with TRBJ1-1; tentative D call: TRBD1 (6 bases). V lost 0 bases and J 6 bases, leaving 14 bases between the germline ends. CDR3 length: 15 residues. Looked up from germline, CDR1 is MNHNY and CDR2 is SVGAGI (reference sequence).

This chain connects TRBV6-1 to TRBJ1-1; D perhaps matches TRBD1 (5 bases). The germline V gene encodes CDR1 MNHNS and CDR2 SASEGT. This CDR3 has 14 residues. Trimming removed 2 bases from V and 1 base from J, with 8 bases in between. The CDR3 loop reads CASSEQTENTEAFF. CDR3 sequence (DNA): TGTGCCAGCAGTGAACAGACAGAGAACACTGAAGCTTTCTTT.

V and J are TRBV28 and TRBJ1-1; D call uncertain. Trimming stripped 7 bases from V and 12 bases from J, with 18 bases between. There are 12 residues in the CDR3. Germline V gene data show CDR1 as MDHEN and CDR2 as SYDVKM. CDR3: CASTLSGLHPFF. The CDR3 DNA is TGTGCCAGCACCCTCTCCGGGTTACATCCTTTCTTT.

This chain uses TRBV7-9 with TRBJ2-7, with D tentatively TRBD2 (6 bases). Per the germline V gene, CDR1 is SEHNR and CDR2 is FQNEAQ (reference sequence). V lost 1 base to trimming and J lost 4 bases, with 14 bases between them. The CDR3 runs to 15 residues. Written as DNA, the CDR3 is TGTGCCAGCAGCTTAGGTGCGGGGCCTAGTTACGAGCAGTACTTC. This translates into CASSLGAGPSYEQYF.

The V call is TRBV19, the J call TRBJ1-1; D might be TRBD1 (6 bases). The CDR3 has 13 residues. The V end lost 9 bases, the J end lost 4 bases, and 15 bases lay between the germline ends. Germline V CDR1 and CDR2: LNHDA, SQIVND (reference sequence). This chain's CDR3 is CARGPGQTTEAFF. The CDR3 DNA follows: TGTGCCAGGGGACCCGGACAGACCACTGAAGCTTTCTTT.

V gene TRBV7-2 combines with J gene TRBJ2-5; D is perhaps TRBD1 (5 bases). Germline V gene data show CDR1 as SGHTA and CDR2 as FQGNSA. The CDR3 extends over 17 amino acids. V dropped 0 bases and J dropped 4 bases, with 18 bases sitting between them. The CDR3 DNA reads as TGTGCCAGCAGCTTAGCGCTGGGTTCAGGGTTCGGAGAGACCCAGTACTTC. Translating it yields CASSLALGSGFGETQYF.

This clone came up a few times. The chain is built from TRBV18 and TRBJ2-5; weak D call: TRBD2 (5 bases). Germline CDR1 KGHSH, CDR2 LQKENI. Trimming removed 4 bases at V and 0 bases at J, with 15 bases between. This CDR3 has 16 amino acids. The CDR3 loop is CASSQKSGPYQETQYF. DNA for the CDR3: TGTGCCAGCTCACAAAAGAGCGGACCCTACCAAGAGACCCAGTACTTC.

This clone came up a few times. As DNA, the CDR3 is TGTGCCAGCAGCCAATCTCAACATAGCGGGGTTGGGCAGTTCTTC. It is translated as CASSQSQHSGVGQFF. This sequence joins TRBV14 and TRBJ2-1; TRBD2 matches at 8 bases. Germline values: CDR1 SGHDN, CDR2 FVKESK. J gave up 12 bases and V 2 bases, and 12 bases lay outside the gene matches. The CDR3 spans 15 residues.

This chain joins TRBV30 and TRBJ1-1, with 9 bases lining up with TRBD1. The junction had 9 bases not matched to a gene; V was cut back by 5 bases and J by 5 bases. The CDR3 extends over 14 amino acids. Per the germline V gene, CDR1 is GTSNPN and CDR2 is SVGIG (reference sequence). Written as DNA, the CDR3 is TGTGCCTGGCAAGGGGGGACAGGGAGGACTGAAGCTTTCTTT. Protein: CAWQGGTGRTEAFF.

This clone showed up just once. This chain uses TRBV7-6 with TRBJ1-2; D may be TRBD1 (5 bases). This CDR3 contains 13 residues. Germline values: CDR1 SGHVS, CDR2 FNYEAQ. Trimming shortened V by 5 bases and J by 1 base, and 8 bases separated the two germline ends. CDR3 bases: TGTGCCAGCAGCCCCAGGGTTAACTATGGCTACACCTTC. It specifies CASSPRVNYGYTF.

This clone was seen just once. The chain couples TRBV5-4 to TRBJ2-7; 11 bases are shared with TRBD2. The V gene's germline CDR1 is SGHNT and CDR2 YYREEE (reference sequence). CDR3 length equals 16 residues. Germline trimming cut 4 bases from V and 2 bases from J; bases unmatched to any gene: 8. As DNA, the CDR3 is TGTGCCAGCAGCATCCTACTAGCGGGAGCCGCCTACGAGCAGTACTTC. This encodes CASSILLAGAAYEQYF. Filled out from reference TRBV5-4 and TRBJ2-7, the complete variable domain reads ETGVTQSPTHLIKTRGQQVTLRCSSQSGHNTVSWYQQALGQGPQFIFQYYREEENGRGNFPPRFSGLQFPNYSSELNVNALELDDSALYLCASSILLAGAAYEQYFGPGTRLTVT.